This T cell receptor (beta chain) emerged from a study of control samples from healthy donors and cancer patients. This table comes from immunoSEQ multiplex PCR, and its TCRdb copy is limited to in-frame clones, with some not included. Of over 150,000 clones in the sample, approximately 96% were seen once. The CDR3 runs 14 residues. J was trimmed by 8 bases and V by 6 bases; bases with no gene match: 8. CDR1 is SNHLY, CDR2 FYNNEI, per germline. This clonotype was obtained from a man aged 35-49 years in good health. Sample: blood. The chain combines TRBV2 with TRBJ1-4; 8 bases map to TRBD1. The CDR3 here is CASRTDRGNEKLFF. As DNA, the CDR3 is TGTGCCAGCAGGACTGACAGGGGTAACGAAAAACTGTTTTTT.